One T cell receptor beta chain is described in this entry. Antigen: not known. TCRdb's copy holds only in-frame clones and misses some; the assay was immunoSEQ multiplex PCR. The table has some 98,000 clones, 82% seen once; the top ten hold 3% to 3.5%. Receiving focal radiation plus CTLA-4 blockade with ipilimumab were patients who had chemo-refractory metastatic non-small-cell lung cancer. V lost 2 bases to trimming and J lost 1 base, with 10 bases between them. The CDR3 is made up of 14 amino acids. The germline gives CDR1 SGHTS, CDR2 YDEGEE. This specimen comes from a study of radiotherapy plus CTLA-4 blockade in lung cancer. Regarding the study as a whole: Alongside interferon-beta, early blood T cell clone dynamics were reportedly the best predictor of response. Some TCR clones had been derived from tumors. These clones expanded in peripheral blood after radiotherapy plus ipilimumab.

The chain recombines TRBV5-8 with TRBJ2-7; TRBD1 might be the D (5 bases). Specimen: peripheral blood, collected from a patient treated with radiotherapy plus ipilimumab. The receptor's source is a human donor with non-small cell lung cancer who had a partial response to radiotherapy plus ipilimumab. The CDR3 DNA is TGTGCCAGCAGCTTTCAGGGCCTATCCTACGAGCAGTACTTC. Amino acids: CASSFQGLSYEQYF. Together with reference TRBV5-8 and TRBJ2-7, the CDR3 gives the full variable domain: EAGVTQSPTHLIKTRGQQATLRCSPISGHTSVYWYQQALGLGLQFLLWYDEGEERNRGNFPPRFSGRQFPNYSSELNVNALELEDSALYLCASSFQGLSYEQYFGPGTRLTVT.